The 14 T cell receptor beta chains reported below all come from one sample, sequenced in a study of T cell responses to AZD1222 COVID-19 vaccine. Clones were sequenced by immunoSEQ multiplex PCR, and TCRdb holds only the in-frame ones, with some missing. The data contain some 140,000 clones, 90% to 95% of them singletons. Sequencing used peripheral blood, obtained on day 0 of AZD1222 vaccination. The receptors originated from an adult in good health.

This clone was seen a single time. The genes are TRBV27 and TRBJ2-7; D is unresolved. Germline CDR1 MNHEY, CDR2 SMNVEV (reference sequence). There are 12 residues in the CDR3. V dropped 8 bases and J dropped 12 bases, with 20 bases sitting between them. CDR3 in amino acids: CASRTPASTWYF. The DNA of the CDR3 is TGTGCCAGCCGCACCCCTGCTAGTACGTGGTACTTC.

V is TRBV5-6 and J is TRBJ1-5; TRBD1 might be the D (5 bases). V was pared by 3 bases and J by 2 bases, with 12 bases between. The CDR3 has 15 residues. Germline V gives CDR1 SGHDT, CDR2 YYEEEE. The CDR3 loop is CASSYALGGNQPQHF. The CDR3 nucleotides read TGTGCCAGCAGCTACGCCTTGGGGGGCAATCAGCCCCAGCATTTT.

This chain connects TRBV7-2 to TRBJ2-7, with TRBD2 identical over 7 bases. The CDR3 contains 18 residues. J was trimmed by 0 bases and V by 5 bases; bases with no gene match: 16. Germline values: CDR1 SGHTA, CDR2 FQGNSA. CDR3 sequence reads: CASSLIRLASGSSYEQYF. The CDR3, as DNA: TGTGCCAGCAGCCTGATAAGACTGGCTAGCGGTAGCTCCTACGAGCAGTACTTC.

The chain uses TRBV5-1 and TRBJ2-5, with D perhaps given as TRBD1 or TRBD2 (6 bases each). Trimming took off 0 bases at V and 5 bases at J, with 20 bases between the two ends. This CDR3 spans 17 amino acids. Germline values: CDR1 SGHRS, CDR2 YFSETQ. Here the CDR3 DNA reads TGCGCCAGCAGCTTGGCCTCTGGGGGGCACGGTGGGGAGACCCAGTACTTC. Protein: CASSLASGGHGGETQYF.

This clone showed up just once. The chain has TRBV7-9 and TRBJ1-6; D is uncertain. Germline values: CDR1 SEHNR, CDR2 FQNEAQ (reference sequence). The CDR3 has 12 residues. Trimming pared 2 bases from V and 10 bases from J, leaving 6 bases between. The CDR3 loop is CASSLSNSPLHF. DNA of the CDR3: TGTGCCAGCAGCTTATCGAACTCACCCCTCCACTTT.

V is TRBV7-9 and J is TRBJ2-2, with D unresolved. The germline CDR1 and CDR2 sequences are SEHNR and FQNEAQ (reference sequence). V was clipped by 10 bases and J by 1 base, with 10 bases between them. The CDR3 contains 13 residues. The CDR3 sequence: CATLDLNTGELFF. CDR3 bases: TGTGCCACCCTCGACTTGAACACCGGGGAGCTGTTTTTT.

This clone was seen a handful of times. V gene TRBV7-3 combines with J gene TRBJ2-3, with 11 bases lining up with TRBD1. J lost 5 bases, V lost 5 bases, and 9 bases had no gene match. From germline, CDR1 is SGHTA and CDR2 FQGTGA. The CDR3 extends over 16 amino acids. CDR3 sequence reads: CASSRTGTGGRDTQYF. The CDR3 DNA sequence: TGTGCCAGCAGCCGTACCGGGACAGGGGGTAGAGATACGCAGTATTTT. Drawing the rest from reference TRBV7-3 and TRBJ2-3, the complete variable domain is GAGVSQTPSNKVTEKGKYVELRCDPISGHTALYWYRQSLGQGPEFLIYFQGTGAADDSGLPNDRFFAVRPEGSVSTLKIQRTERGDSAVYLCASSRTGTGGRDTQYFGPGTRLTVL.

The CDR3 sequence: CASRPTENTEAFF. DNA of the CDR3: TGTGCCAGCAGGCCCACTGAGAACACTGAAGCTTTCTTT. The chain joins TRBV6-5 to TRBJ1-1; no reliable D call. This CDR3 is built from 13 residues. The V end lost 6 bases, the J end lost 1 base, and 9 bases lay between the germline ends. Germline V lookup: CDR1 MNHEY, CDR2 SVGAGI.

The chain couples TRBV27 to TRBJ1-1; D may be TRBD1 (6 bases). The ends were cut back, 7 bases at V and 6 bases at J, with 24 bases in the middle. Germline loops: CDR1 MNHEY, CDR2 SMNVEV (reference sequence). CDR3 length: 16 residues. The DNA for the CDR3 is TGTGCCAGCACCACCTCGGGGGCGGCGTTTAGCGCTGAAGCTTTCTTT. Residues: CASTTSGAAFSAEAFF.

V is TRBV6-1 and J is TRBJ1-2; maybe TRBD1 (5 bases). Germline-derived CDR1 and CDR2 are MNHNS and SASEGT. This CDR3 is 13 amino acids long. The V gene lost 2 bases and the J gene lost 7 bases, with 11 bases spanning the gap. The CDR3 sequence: CASSEQGQLGYTF. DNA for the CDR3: TGTGCCAGCAGTGAACAGGGTCAGCTTGGCTACACCTTC.

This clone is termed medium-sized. The CDR3 DNA follows: TGTGCCAGCAGTTTACAATACTATGGCTACACCTTC. Translation gives CASSLQYYGYTF. V and J are TRBV12-3 or TRBV12-4 and TRBJ1-2; no definite D call. This CDR3 has 12 residues. Trimming took 2 bases from V and 3 from J, leaving 4 bases between them.

CDR3 nucleotide sequence: TGTGCCAGCAGCTTAGGACACTCCTACGAGCAGTACTTC. It encodes CASSLGHSYEQYF. The V and J genes are TRBV11-2 and TRBJ2-7, with no clear D. V was clipped by 1 base and J by 0 bases, with 4 bases between them. The CDR3 extends over 13 amino acids. From germline, CDR1 is SGHAT and CDR2 FQNNGV. The entire variable domain, with the rest obtained from reference TRBV11-2 and TRBJ2-7, is as follows: EAGVAQSPRYKIIEKRQSVAFWCNPISGHATLYWYQQILGQGPKLLIQFQNNGVVDDSQLPKDRFSAERLKGVDSTLKIQPAKLEDSAVYLCASSLGHSYEQYFGPGTRLTVT.

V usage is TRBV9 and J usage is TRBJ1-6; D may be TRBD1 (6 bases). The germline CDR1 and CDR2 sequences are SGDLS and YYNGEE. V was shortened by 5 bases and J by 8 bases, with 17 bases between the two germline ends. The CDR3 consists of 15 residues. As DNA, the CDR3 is TGTGCCAGCAGGCACGGTTCAGGGGCGGATTCACCCCTCCACTTT. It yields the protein CASRHGSGADSPLHF.

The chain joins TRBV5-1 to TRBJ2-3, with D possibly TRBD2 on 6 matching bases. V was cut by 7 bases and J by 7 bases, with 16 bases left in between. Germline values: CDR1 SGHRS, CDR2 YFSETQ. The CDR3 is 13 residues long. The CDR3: CASARDLANTQYF. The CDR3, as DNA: TGCGCCAGCGCTCGGGACCTAGCGAATACGCAGTATTTT.